One sample yielded the 32 T cell receptor beta chains listed below, sequenced in a study of blood T cell repertoires in COVID-19. Profiled with immunoSEQ multiplex PCR; TCRdb holds only in-frame clones, not every one. The table has roughly 290,000 clones, under 85% seen once. Sequenced input: peripheral blood. These TCRs come from a human donor with COVID-19, enrolled during active disease. The donor label of this sample is uncertain.

This clone was found once. This chain connects TRBV5-6 to TRBJ1-4, with TRBD1 matching 9 bases. The V and J ends lost 4 bases and 4 bases, in that order; junction bases with no gene match: 8. The CDR3 has 16 amino acids. Germline values: CDR1 SGHDT, CDR2 YYEEEE. The CDR3 spells CASSRGTGLHNEKLFF. The DNA for the CDR3 is TGTGCCAGCAGCCGGGGGACAGGGTTACATAATGAAAAACTGTTTTTT.

The count of this clone is one. The V call is TRBV29-1, the J call TRBJ1-4; the D is unclear. The germline V gene encodes CDR1 SQVTM and CDR2 ANQGSEA. Between the trimmed V and J ends, which lost 6 bases and 6 bases, there was a span of 11 bases. This CDR3 is built from 12 residues. The CDR3 DNA sequence: TGCAGCGTCAAGATAGCGGATGAAAAACTGTTTTTT. Encoded protein: CSVKIADEKLFF. The full variable domain, rest sourced from reference TRBV29-1 and TRBJ1-4, is SAVISQKPSRDICQRGTSLTIQCQVDSQVTMMFWYRQQPGQSLTLIATANQGSEATYESGFVIDKFPISRPNLTFSTLTVSNMSPEDSSIYLCSVKIADEKLFFGSGTQLSVL.

This chain connects TRBV4-3 to TRBJ2-1; D ambiguous. The CDR3 spans 18 residues. Germline CDR1 is LGHNA and CDR2 is YSLEER. V was pared by 2 bases and J by 0 bases, with 17 bases between. This CDR3 is CASSQFSPSPSSYNEQFF. The CDR3 DNA reads TGCGCCAGCAGCCAATTTAGTCCTAGTCCAAGCTCCTACAATGAGCAGTTCTTC.

The chain carries TRBV6-5 and TRBJ1-2, with D unclear. The CDR3 covers 13 residues. In germline, CDR1 is MNHEY, CDR2 SVGAGI. The V end lost 8 bases, the J end lost 2 bases, and 12 bases lay between the germline ends. CDR3 DNA: TGTGCCAGCCGCGTCAGCGTAAACTATGGCTACACCTTC. Its translation is CASRVSVNYGYTF.

This rearrangement joins TRBV29-1 to TRBJ1-1; possible D gene TRBD1, 5 bases. The V end lost 7 bases, the J end lost 7 bases, and 16 bases lay between the germline ends. Per germline, CDR1 SQVTM and CDR2 ANQGSEA. The CDR3 totals 12 residues. Here the CDR3 reads CSAVEVGLEAFF. In DNA form, the CDR3 reads TGCAGCGCCGTAGAGGTGGGACTTGAAGCTTTCTTT.

The chain couples TRBV5-3 to TRBJ1-1, with D tentatively TRBD1 (6 bases). TRBV5-3 is an open reading frame whose function is uncertain. CDR3 length equals 15 residues. V was shortened by 3 bases and J by 3 bases, with 15 bases between the two germline ends. For the CDR3, the DNA is TGTGCCAGAAGCTGGGGGCGGGTACCCCACACTGAAGCTTTCTTT. Its translation: CARSWGRVPHTEAFF.

In this sample, this clone turned up once. In nucleotides, the CDR3 is TGTGCCATCAGGGAAAGCCTAGCGGGAGGGCCGGGCGAGCAGTACTTC. Its protein is CAIRESLAGGPGEQYF. The rearrangement joins TRBV10-3 to TRBJ2-7; 12 bases are a match to TRBD2. Unmatched junction bases numbered 12, after V lost 6 bases and J lost 6 bases. CDR1 and CDR2 (germline): ENHRY, SYGVKD. This CDR3 region has 16 residues.

This clone is a singleton in its sample. This chain links TRBV7-8 with TRBJ2-7; TRBD2 aligns across 13 bases. The CDR3 contains 15 residues. Per the germline V gene, CDR1 is SGHVS and CDR2 is FQNEAQ. V lost 4 bases to trimming and J lost 4 bases; unmatched junction nucleotides: 4. This CDR3 reads CASSSLTSGRYEQYF. The CDR3 DNA reads TGTGCCAGCAGCTCCTTGACTAGCGGGAGGTACGAGCAGTACTTC.

V usage is TRBV5-4 and J usage is TRBJ1-1; D is perhaps TRBD1 (5 bases). Germline V gives CDR1 SGHNT, CDR2 YYREEE (reference sequence). V dropped 1 base and J dropped 1 base, with 11 bases sitting between them. The CDR3 length is 15 residues. The CDR3 DNA reads as TGTGCCAGCAGCTTGTACCCAGGGTCGAACACTGAAGCTTTCTTT. Its translation is CASSLYPGSNTEAFF.

This clone was picked up many times. This chain joins TRBV5-1 and TRBJ1-2, with 8 nucleotides matching TRBD1. The CDR3 sequence is 13 residues long. Germline lookup yields CDR1 SGHRS and CDR2 YFSETQ. Trimming removed 1 base from V and 6 bases from J; junction bases left unmatched: 2. CDR3 sequence: CASSLWGQDGYTF. CDR3 sequence (DNA): TGCGCCAGCAGCTTGTGGGGACAGGATGGCTACACCTTC.

The J gene is TRBJ1-2, the V gene TRBV4-2, with 12 bases matching TRBD1. V shed 0 bases and J 5 bases; nucleotides not matched to a gene: 13. Per the germline V gene, CDR1 is LGHNA and CDR2 is YNFKEQ. This CDR3 region has 19 residues. CDR3 residues: CASSQDLGGTGGRPYGYTF. The DNA for the CDR3 is TGTGCCAGCAGCCAAGATCTCGGAGGGACAGGGGGCCGCCCGTATGGCTACACCTTC.

The chain is built from TRBV10-2 and TRBJ2-1, with 12 nucleotides matching TRBD2. V gave up 3 bases and J gave up 6 bases; unmatched junction bases: 6. Per the germline V gene, CDR1 is WSHSY and CDR2 is SAAADI. The CDR3 sequence is 16 residues long. Written as DNA, the CDR3 is TGCGCCAGCAGTGACCCAGCTAGCGGGAGGGCCAATGAGCAGTTCTTC. This sequence encodes CASSDPASGRANEQFF.

This chain uses TRBV28 with TRBJ2-7; D is undetermined. CDR3 length: 11 amino acids. V was pared by 5 bases and J by 3 bases, with 5 bases between. CDR1 and CDR2 from the germline V gene are MDHEN and SYDVKM. The DNA for the CDR3 is TGTGCCAGCAGTGTAATCTACGAGCAGTACTTC. Translated: CASSVIYEQYF.

V gene TRBV9 combines with J gene TRBJ1-2, with 11 nucleotides matching TRBD1. The CDR3 has 16 amino acids. V lost 6 bases, J lost 3 bases, and 10 bases stayed unmatched. Germline V CDR1 and CDR2: SGDLS, YYNGEE. CDR3 amino acids: CASTARTGGGHYGYTF. The CDR3 nucleotides read TGTGCCAGCACCGCGAGGACAGGGGGCGGTCACTATGGCTACACCTTC.

The chain employs TRBV2 and TRBJ1-1; 8 positions match TRBD1. The CDR3 covers 15 residues. Germline assignment: CDR1 SNHLY and CDR2 FYNNEI. The ends lost 6 bases at V and 0 bases at J; junction bases unmatched: 6. Here the CDR3 DNA reads TGTGCCAGCAGGGCGGACAGGGCCATGAACACTGAAGCTTTCTTT. Translation: CASRADRAMNTEAFF.

The rearrangement links TRBV29-1 to TRBJ2-1; 10 bases are shared with TRBD2. Germline assignment: CDR1 SQVTM and CDR2 ANQGSEA. The CDR3 runs 14 residues. Trimming cost V 3 bases and J 8 bases; bases outside gene matches: 7. This CDR3 is CSVDPSGSRDEQFF. As DNA, the CDR3 is TGCAGCGTTGATCCTAGCGGGAGTAGGGATGAGCAGTTCTTC.

Note on this clone: Other nucleotide sequences from this sample produce the same CDR3. The chain carries TRBV5-1 and TRBJ1-1; tentative D call: TRBD1 (5 bases). The CDR3 runs to 14 residues. Germline CDR1 is SGHRS and CDR2 is YFSETQ. Trimming took off 4 bases at V and 0 bases at J, with 10 bases between the two ends. The CDR3 coding sequence is TGCGCCAGCAGCCCGGACACCCTGAACACTGAAGCTTTCTTT. Protein product: CASSPDTLNTEAFF.

As concerns this clone: A junction boundary mismatches the germline segment, possibly from a read error. The J gene is TRBJ2-3, the V gene TRBV7-7; perhaps TRBD2 as D (5 bases). Looked up from germline, CDR1 is SSHAT and CDR2 is FNYEAQ (reference sequence). The length of the CDR3 is 15 residues. The CDR3 DNA sequence: TGTGCTAGCAGCTTAGGTGGAGGTGAGACAGATACGCAGTATTTT. It codes for CASSLGGGETDTQYF.

The chain carries TRBV6-5 and TRBJ1-1; TRBD1 agrees at 8 bases. This CDR3 is 15 amino acids long. The germline CDR1 and CDR2 sequences are MNHEY and SVGAGI. The V gene end was trimmed by 2 bases and the J gene end by 4 bases; junction bases not matched to a gene: 6. The CDR3 is CASSYGGRGPTEAFF. Written as DNA, the CDR3 is TGTGCCAGCAGTTACGGTGGCAGGGGGCCCACTGAAGCTTTCTTT.

This rearrangement joins TRBV30 to TRBJ2-1, with D uncertain. The CDR3 sequence is 13 residues long. Germline V lookup: CDR1 GTSNPN, CDR2 SVGIG (reference sequence). The ends were cut back, 2 bases at V and 9 bases at J, with 14 bases in the middle. For the CDR3, the DNA is TGTGCCTGGAGTTTTCGGCCTAGAACTGAGCAGTTCTTC. Amino acid sequence: CAWSFRPRTEQFF.

The chain has TRBV19 and TRBJ2-2, with D uncertain. V was trimmed by 4 bases and J by 6 bases, leaving 18 bases between them. The CDR3 is 16 residues long. In germline, CDR1 is LNHDA, CDR2 SQIVND (reference sequence). CDR3 in amino acids: CASSTFVARSPGELFF. The CDR3, as DNA: TGTGCCAGTAGTACTTTCGTGGCTAGAAGCCCCGGGGAGCTGTTTTTT.

This sequence joins TRBV7-9 and TRBJ1-6; the D is unclear. The CDR3 is 13 amino acids. CDR1 and CDR2 (germline): SEHNR, FQNEAQ (reference sequence). Trimming pared 1 base from V and 8 bases from J, leaving 6 bases between. CDR3 sequence (DNA): TGTGCCAGCAGCTTAGGAGGTGATTCACCCCTCCACTTT. It yields the protein CASSLGGDSPLHF.

The gene calls are TRBV9 and TRBJ2-3; possible D gene TRBD2, 5 bases. CDR3 length: 14 amino acids. The germline V gene has CDR1 SGDLS and CDR2 YYNGEE. The V and J ends lost 0 bases and 6 bases respectively, with 11 bases between them. This CDR3 reads CASSVAPPGDTQYF. Written as DNA, the CDR3 is TGTGCCAGCAGCGTAGCTCCGCCGGGGGATACGCAGTATTTT. Supplemented by reference TRBV9 and TRBJ2-3, the full variable domain reads DSGVTQTPKHLITATGQRVTLRCSPRSGDLSVYWYQQSLDQGLQFLIQYYNGEERAKGNILERFSAQQFPDLHSELNLSSLELGDSALYFCASSVAPPGDTQYFGPGTRLTVL.

The chain employs TRBV11-2 and TRBJ2-1; TRBD1 agrees at 10 bases. V shed 1 base, J shed 2 bases, and the junction held 5 bases outside the gene matches. CDR1 is SGHAT and CDR2 is FQNNGV in the germline V gene. This CDR3 is built from 17 residues. CDR3 loop: CASSLGTGGFTYNEQFF. The CDR3 DNA reads as TGTGCCAGCAGCTTAGGGACAGGGGGGTTCACCTACAATGAGCAGTTCTTC.

The table lists this clone with a few counts. The chain employs TRBV7-8 and TRBJ1-6; D remains ambiguous. V shed 5 bases and J shed 0 bases, with 14 bases lying between them. This CDR3 has 17 residues. CDR1 SGHVS and CDR2 FQNEAQ come from the germline V gene. CDR3 DNA sequence: TGTGCCAGCAGCCCAGGAATACTGAGCTCCTATAATTCACCCCTCCACTTT. Translated: CASSPGILSSYNSPLHF.

The rearrangement links TRBV4-1 to TRBJ2-2; TRBD2 is a possible D gene (5 bases). This CDR3 contains 19 residues. Germline loops: CDR1 MGHRA, CDR2 YSYEKL. Deletions cut 4 bases from V and 4 bases from J, with 25 bases between. The CDR3, as DNA: TGCGCCAGCAGCCCACGTCAGCGGCGGTCGGTCAGAGGCACCGGGGAGCTGTTTTTT. It is translated as CASSPRQRRSVRGTGELFF.

The chain links TRBV2 to TRBJ2-3; tentative D call: TRBD2 (5 bases). Trimming took 6 bases from V and 3 from J, leaving 7 bases between them. This CDR3 has 12 residues. Germline CDR1 is SNHLY and CDR2 is FYNNEI. CDR3 loop: CASREGTDTQYF. CDR3 in DNA: TGTGCCAGCAGAGAGGGTACAGATACGCAGTATTTT. Looking up the rest from reference TRBV2 and TRBJ2-3 gives the full variable domain: EPEVTQTPSHQVTQMGQEVILRCVPISNHLYFYWYRQILGQKVEFLVSFYNNEISEKSEIFDDQFSVERPDGSNFTLKIRSTKLEDSAMYFCASREGTDTQYFGPGTRLTVL.

This chain uses TRBV12-5 with TRBJ2-3; D not certain. V shed 1 base and J shed 10 bases, with 9 bases lying between them. Germline assignment: CDR1 LGHNT and CDR2 FRNRAP. The CDR3 runs 12 residues. The CDR3 here is CASGLDSPPQYF. CDR3 nucleotides: TGTGCTAGTGGTTTGGACTCCCCGCCGCAGTATTTT.

The chain combines TRBV3-1 (or the pseudogene TRBV3-2) with TRBJ1-4, with D unclear. Germline V gives CDR1 LGHDT, CDR2 YNNKEL (reference sequence). V lost 4 bases and J lost 10, with 16 bases in between. The CDR3 has 14 amino acids. The CDR3 nucleotides are TGTGCCAGCAGCCCGGACCGTAGCCGGGGAAAACTGTTTTTT. It encodes CASSPDRSRGKLFF.

The rearrangement uses TRBV11-2 and TRBJ2-1, with TRBD2 matching over 9 bases. The CDR3 covers 15 residues. The germline CDR1 and CDR2 sequences are SGHAT and FQNNGV. V trimming: 2 bases; J trimming: 7 bases; junction bases outside the gene matches: 6. CDR3 sequence reads: CASSLISGSINEQFF. The CDR3 region has the DNA TGTGCCAGCAGCTTAATTAGCGGGAGTATAAATGAGCAGTTCTTC.

This clone was seen only once. The V call is TRBV3-1 (or the pseudogene TRBV3-2), the J call TRBJ2-4; TRBD2 matches at 11 bases. The CDR3 runs to 13 residues. Germline CDR1 reads LGHDT; CDR2 reads YNNKEL (reference sequence). Trimming removed 1 base from V and 13 bases from J; junction bases left unmatched: 3. CDR3 sequence reads: CASSQGASGRQYF. The CDR3 bases are TGTGCCAGCAGCCAAGGTGCTAGCGGGAGGCAGTACTTC.

V gene TRBV12-3 or TRBV12-4 combines with J gene TRBJ2-7; D not certain. The CDR3 runs 12 residues. The germline V and J ends were trimmed by 6 bases and 0 bases, with 6 bases remaining between them. CDR3 DNA sequence: TGTGCCAGCAGGGCAGACTCCTACGAGCAGTACTTC. Protein: CASRADSYEQYF.